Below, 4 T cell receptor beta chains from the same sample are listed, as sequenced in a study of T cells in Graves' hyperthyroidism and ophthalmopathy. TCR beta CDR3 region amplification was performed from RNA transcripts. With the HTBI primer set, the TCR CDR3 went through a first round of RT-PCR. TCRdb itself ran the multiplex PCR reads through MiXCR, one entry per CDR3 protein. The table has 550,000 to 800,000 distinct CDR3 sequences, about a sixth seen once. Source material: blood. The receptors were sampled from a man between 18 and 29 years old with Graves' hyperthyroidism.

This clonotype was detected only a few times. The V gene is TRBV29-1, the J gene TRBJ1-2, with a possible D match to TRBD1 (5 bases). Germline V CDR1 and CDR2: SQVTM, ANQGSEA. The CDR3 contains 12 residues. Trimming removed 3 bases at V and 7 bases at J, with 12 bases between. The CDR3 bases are TGCAGCGTTGATTCAGGGATGCGTGGCTACACCTTC. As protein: CSVDSGMRGYTF.

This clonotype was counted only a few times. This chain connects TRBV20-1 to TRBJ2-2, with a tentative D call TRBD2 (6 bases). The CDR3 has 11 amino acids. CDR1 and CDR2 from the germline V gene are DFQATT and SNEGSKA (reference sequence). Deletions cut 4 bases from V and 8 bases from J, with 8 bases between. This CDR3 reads CSAKGRGELFF. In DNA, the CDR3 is TGCAGTGCTAAGGGGAGGGGGGAGCTGTTTTTT.

CDR3 sequence (DNA): TGTGCCAGCCGATTACAGGCTTCGAACACTGAAGCTTTCTTT. Amino acids: CASRLQASNTEAFF. The chain uses TRBV12-3 or TRBV12-4 and TRBJ1-1, with a tentative D call TRBD1 (5 bases). V was trimmed by 8 bases and J by 1 base, leaving 14 bases between them. This CDR3 has 14 amino acids.

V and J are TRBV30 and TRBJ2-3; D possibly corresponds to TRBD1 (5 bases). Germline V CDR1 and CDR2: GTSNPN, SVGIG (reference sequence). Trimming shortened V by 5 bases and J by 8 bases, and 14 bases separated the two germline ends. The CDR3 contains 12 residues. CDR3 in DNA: TGTGCCTGGGGGCCGGGCCAGGGTACGCAGTATTTT. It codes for CAWGPGQGTQYF.